Listed below are T cell receptor beta chains from one sample, sequenced in a study of CD8 T cells in Susac syndrome. Using its own MiXCR run on the immunoSEQ multiplex PCR reads, TCRdb lists one record per CDR3 protein. The sample carries more than 150,000 distinct CDR3 sequences, about 94% recorded once. What was sequenced was CD4+ T cells from PBMCs. The receptors here all came from a human donor with Susac syndrome. Both conserved end residues are part of each CDR3. The order of the fields is J gene, CDR3 length, V gene, D gene, CDR3 DNA, CDR3 protein. A D gene is named only where the DNA matches it firmly.

TRBJ2-7,16,TRBV9,.,TGTGCCAGCAGCGTAGGGCCCCCGGGCTCAGCCTACGAGCAGTACTTC,CASSVGPPGSAYEQYF
TRBJ2-5,15,TRBV12-3/TRBV12-4,TRBD1,TGTGCCAGCACCACCCCCGGGACAGGGATGACGACCCAGTACTTC,CASTTPGTGMTTQYF
TRBJ1-1,13,TRBV6-5,.,TGTGCCAGCACCCAGGCCACGACCACTGAAGCTTTCTTT,CASTQATTTEAFF
TRBJ1-1,15,TRBV19,.,TGTGCCAGTAGTATAGGGGCAGGGGCGAGCACTGAAGCTTTCTTT,CASSIGAGASTEAFF
TRBJ2-3,15,TRBV27,TRBD2,TGTGCCAACAGTTTGGGACTAGCAATCACAGATACGCAGTATTTT,CANSLGLAITDTQYF
TRBJ2-3,15,TRBV12-3/TRBV12-4,TRBD2,TGTGCCAGCAGTTTGGGCGGGGGGGCAACAGATACGCAGTATTTT,CASSLGGGATDTQYF
TRBJ1-2,13,TRBV30,.,TGTGCCTGGAGGGGGTCGGCAGAGGGGAGCTACACCTTC,CAWRGSAEGSYTF
TRBJ2-7,16,TRBV7-2,.,TGTGCCAGCAGCTTAAGAAAGGGGGACTACTCCTACGAGCAGTACTTC,CASSLRKGDYSYEQYF
TRBJ2-1,15,TRBV20-1,TRBD2,TGCAGTGCTAGAGAGCGGGGGAGCTCCTACAATGAGCAGTTCTTC,CSARERGSSYNEQFF
TRBJ2-3,16,TRBV10-3,TRBD2,TGTGCCATCAGTGAGACTAGCGGGGGGAGCACAGATACGCAGTATTTT,CAISETSGGSTDTQYF
TRBJ2-7,14,TRBV29-1,TRBD1,TGCAGCGCAGTATTGGGACAGGGGGTCTACGAGCAGTACTTC,CSAVLGQGVYEQYF
TRBJ1-2,13,TRBV30,.,TGTGCCTGGAGGGGGTGGACTAACTATGGCTACACCTTC,CAWRGWTNYGYTF
TRBJ2-1,17,TRBV12-3/TRBV12-4,TRBD2,TGTGCCAGCAGTTTCGGATTGGCGGGGGGGCTAGCGCATGAGCAGTTCTTC,CASSFGLAGGLAHEQFF
TRBJ1-1,11,TRBV29-1,.,TGCAGCGTCATTGTCGGGCGTGAAGCTTTCTTT,CSVIVGREAFF
TRBJ2-1,15,TRBV30,.,TGTGCCTGCCTTGGGAGGCAAATTCTATACAATGAGCAGTTCTTC,CACLGRQILYNEQFF
TRBJ2-1,12,TRBV3-1,.,TGTGCCAGCAGCCCTTCTTACAATGAGCAGTTCTTC,CASSPSYNEQFF
TRBJ2-7,15,TRBV19,.,TGTGCCAGTAGTATCCAGTCAACAATCTTATACGAGCAGTACTTC,CASSIQSTILYEQYF
TRBJ2-1,15,TRBV2,.,TGTGCCAGCAGTTGGGCCGCCAGCACCTACAATGAGCAGTTCTTC,CASSWAASTYNEQFF
TRBJ2-5,14,TRBV6-2/TRBV6-3,.,TGTGCCAGCAGTTACTTGTCCAGCCAAGAGACCCAGTACTTC,CASSYLSSQETQYF
TRBJ2-6,12,TRBV20-1,TRBD2,TGCAGTGCTAGAGATCCGGGGGGGAGTCATACTTTC,CSARDPGGSHTF
TRBJ2-3,15,TRBV20-1,TRBD2,TGCAGTGCCCCTACGGGACTAGCCAGGTCAGATACGCAGTATTTT,CSAPTGLARSDTQYF
TRBJ2-4,14,TRBV10-1,TRBD1,TGCGCCAGCAGTGAGAGGGGGCCCAAAAACATTCAGTACTTC,CASSERGPKNIQYF
TRBJ1-1,15,TRBV5-6,.,TGTGCCAGCAGCTCTACTGACAGCCAGAACACTGAAGCTTTCTTT,CASSSTDSQNTEAFF
TRBJ2-7,13,TRBV5-1,.,TGCGCCAGCAGGCTGGATAGCTCCTACGAGCAGTACTTC,CASRLDSSYEQYF
TRBJ2-2,13,TRBV12-5,TRBD1,TGTGCTAGTGGTTGGGGCAGGGGGAGAGAGCTGTTTTTT,CASGWGRGRELFF
TRBJ1-1,11,TRBV20-1,.,TGCAGTGCTAGAGACGAGTATGAAGCTTTCTTT,CSARDEYEAFF
TRBJ1-2,15,TRBV15,.,TGTGCCACCAGCCTTTATACCGGGACGGGCCAGGGCTACACCTTC,CATSLYTGTGQGYTF
TRBJ1-1,12,TRBV27,TRBD1,TGTGCCAGCAGTCGTGACAGGGTAGTCGCTTTCTTT,CASSRDRVVAFF
TRBJ1-1,15,TRBV5-6,.,TGTGCCAGCAGCTTATATGATCTAATGAACACTGAAGCTTTCTTT,CASSLYDLMNTEAFF
TRBJ2-1,15,TRBV6-1,TRBD1,TGTGCCAGCAGTGAATCCCAGGGGGCTTTTAATGAGCAGTTCTTC,CASSESQGAFNEQFF
TRBJ2-2,15,TRBV12-3/TRBV12-4,.,TGTGCCAGCAGCGGCGACCGACGAATTAACGGGGAGCTGTTTTTT,CASSGDRRINGELFF
TRBJ2-5,12,TRBV14,TRBD1,TGTGCCAGCAGTCGACAGGGACCCCACTGGAACTTC,CASSRQGPHWNF